Below are 30 T cell receptor beta chains sequenced from a single sample in a study of T cells after yellow fever vaccination. One entry per CDR3 protein, called by TCRdb with MiXCR from the 5' RACE reads. The sample lists around 340,000 distinct CDR3 sequences; 8.7% were seen once. Sequencing used PBMCs, obtained on the day of the first yellow fever vaccination. The receptors stem from a young man who received the YFV17D yellow fever vaccine.

This clonotype was detected a few times. The chain recombines TRBV28 with TRBJ2-6; perhaps TRBD1 as D (6 bases). The CDR3 is 16 amino acids. CDR1 and CDR2 (germline): MDHEN, SYDVKM. The germline V and J ends were trimmed by 1 base and 2 bases, with 9 bases remaining between them. CDR3 sequence: CASSLSSGAGANVLTF. DNA of the CDR3: TGTGCCAGCAGTTTATCCTCAGGGGCTGGGGCCAACGTCCTGACTTTC.

The chain uses TRBV7-6 and TRBJ2-3, with a tentative D call TRBD2 (5 bases). Germline CDR1 and CDR2: SGHVS and FNYEAQ. V was clipped by 4 bases and J by 1 base, with 9 bases between them. The CDR3 sequence is 14 residues long. The CDR3 nucleotides read TGTGCCAGCAGCTCCACTAGAGGCACAGATACGCAGTATTTT. It translates to CASSSTRGTDTQYF.

V gene TRBV20-1 combines with J gene TRBJ1-1, with TRBD1 matching over 12 bases. The germline V gene has CDR1 DFQATT and CDR2 SNEGSKA (reference sequence). The CDR3 is made up of 13 amino acids. This CDR3 is CGGTGGAGTEAFF. The CDR3, as DNA: TGCGGGGGGACAGGGGGCGCCGGCACTGAAGCTTTCTTT.

The rearrangement joins TRBV12-3 or TRBV12-4 to TRBJ2-2; no definite D call. The CDR3 runs 14 residues. Between the trimmed V and J ends, which lost 5 bases and 1 base, there was a span of 8 bases. CDR3 sequence reads: CASSGTENTGELFF. CDR3 coding DNA: TGTGCCAGCAGTGGTACCGAGAACACCGGGGAGCTGTTTTTT.

The chain combines TRBV7-4 with TRBJ1-5; D might be TRBD1 (6 bases). Germline V CDR1 and CDR2: SGHVT, SQSDAQ. Trimming took off 4 bases at V and 1 base at J, with 17 bases between the two ends. The CDR3 has 17 residues. Here the CDR3 reads CASSSRTGTSSNQPQHF. The CDR3 DNA follows: TGTGCCAGCAGCTCGAGAACCGGGACAAGCAGCAATCAGCCCCAGCATTTT. Looking up the rest from reference TRBV7-4 and TRBJ1-5 gives the full variable domain: GAGVSQSPRYKVAKRGRDVALRCDSISGHVTLYWYRQTLGQGSEVLTYSQSDAQRDKSGRPSGRFSAERPERSVSTLKIQRTEQGDSAVYLCASSSRTGTSSNQPQHFGDGTRLSIL.

In its sample, this clonotype was seen a few times. This sequence joins TRBV27 and TRBJ2-5, with D uncertain. This CDR3 is built from 14 residues. Germline CDR1 and CDR2: MNHEY and SMNVEV (reference sequence). V lost 6 bases, J lost 5 bases, and 16 bases lay in between. The CDR3 loop is CASSPTVWSETQYF. CDR3 DNA: TGTGCCAGCAGCCCCACAGTATGGTCGGAGACCCAGTACTTC.

This clonotype was counted many times. The chain recombines TRBV9 with TRBJ1-1; D not resolved. Germline V gene sequence: CDR1 SGDLS, CDR2 YYNGEE. The CDR3 is 16 residues long. The V end was cut by 4 bases, the J end by 5 bases, with 21 bases between. CDR3 sequence reads: CASSPLQISAATEAFF. The CDR3 DNA reads as TGTGCCAGCAGCCCCCTTCAAATTTCAGCGGCAACTGAAGCTTTCTTT.

This clonotype appeared a few times. The V call is TRBV5-7, the J call TRBJ2-4; TRBD1 might be the D (5 bases). TRBV5-7 belongs to the ORF category, with a function that is uncertain. V shed 1 base and J shed 0 bases, with 11 bases lying between them. CDR3 size: 16 residues. For the CDR3, the DNA is TGTGCCAGCAGCTTGACAGGATTTCTAGCCAAAAACATTCAGTACTTC. It codes for CASSLTGFLAKNIQYF.

This clonotype was recorded at least ten times. The chain has TRBV30 and TRBJ2-1; D uncertain. The CDR3 consists of 11 residues. CDR1 and CDR2 (germline): GTSNPN, SVGIG (reference sequence). V dropped 1 base and J dropped 8 bases, with 6 bases sitting between them. The CDR3 sequence: CAWSEFYEQFF. In nucleotides, the CDR3 is TGTGCCTGGAGTGAATTTTATGAGCAGTTCTTC.

This clonotype was detected a few times. CDR3 bases: TGTGCCAGCACAACCCCGGGACAGGGGCCCGAAGGAGCTTTCTTT. Its translation: CASTTPGQGPEGAFF. The genes are TRBV12-3 or TRBV12-4 and TRBJ1-1; 10 positions agree with TRBD1. The ends lost 7 bases at V and 10 bases at J; junction bases unmatched: 15. The CDR3 extends over 15 amino acids.

This clonotype was recorded many times. V is TRBV12-3 or TRBV12-4 and J is TRBJ1-2; TRBD1 might be the D (6 bases). The CDR3 sequence is 14 residues long. V lost 0 bases and J lost 10, with 15 bases in between. Here the CDR3 reads CASSLAPGASAYTF. In DNA, the CDR3 is TGTGCCAGCAGTTTAGCGCCGGGGGCCAGTGCCTACACCTTC.

The chain recombines TRBV19 with TRBJ2-5, with D unresolved. Between the trimmed V and J ends, which lost 0 bases and 5 bases, there was a span of 7 bases. CDR1 and CDR2 from the germline V gene are LNHDA and SQIVND (reference sequence). There are 13 residues in the CDR3. CDR3 region: CASSIDSLETQYF. The CDR3 nucleotides read TGTGCCAGTAGTATAGATTCCCTGGAGACCCAGTACTTC.

This clonotype turned up a few times. The V gene is TRBV4-3, the J gene TRBJ2-5; the match to TRBD1 covers 8 bases. CDR3 length equals 14 residues. The J segment lost 5 bases and the V segment lost 5 bases, leaving 7 bases of the junction unmatched. Germline CDR1 LGHNA, CDR2 YSLEER. The CDR3: CASSFTGQGETQYF. CDR3 in DNA: TGCGCCAGCAGCTTTACCGGACAGGGCGAGACCCAGTACTTC.

This chain links TRBV4-3 with TRBJ1-2; maybe TRBD1 (6 bases). CDR1 is LGHNA, CDR2 YSLEER, per germline. Trimming took 0 bases from V and 3 from J, leaving 11 bases between them. This CDR3 region has 15 residues. CDR3 protein: CASSQDWRTDYGYTF. The CDR3 DNA follows: TGCGCCAGCAGCCAAGACTGGCGGACAGACTATGGCTACACCTTC.

This clonotype was picked up many times. The chain employs TRBV5-1 and TRBJ2-1; 9 nucleotides line up with TRBD2. In germline, CDR1 is SGHRS, CDR2 YFSETQ. V shed 1 base, J shed 7 bases, and the junction held 9 bases outside the gene matches. CDR3 length: 16 amino acids. CDR3 amino acids: CASSLPRGGELNEQFF. CDR3 sequence (DNA): TGCGCCAGCAGCTTGCCGCGGGGGGGCGAGTTGAATGAGCAGTTCTTC. Supplemented by reference TRBV5-1 and TRBJ2-1, the full variable domain reads KAGVTQTPRYLIKTRGQQVTLSCSPISGHRSVSWYQQTPGQGLQFLFEYFSETQRNKGNFPGRFSGRQFSNSRSEMNVSTLELGDSALYLCASSLPRGGELNEQFFGPGTRLTVL.

This clonotype came up a few times. The V and J genes are TRBV20-1 and TRBJ2-2; D is uncertain. The CDR3 is 15 amino acids. Germline V gene lookup returns CDR1 DFQATT and CDR2 SNEGSKA (reference sequence). Trimming pared 0 bases from V and 2 bases from J, leaving 10 bases between. This CDR3 reads CSARDPGRNTGELFF. Here the CDR3 DNA reads TGCAGTGCTAGAGATCCAGGAAGAAACACCGGGGAGCTGTTTTTT.

The genes are TRBV6-1 and TRBJ2-7; D call uncertain. CDR3 length: 11 residues. Germline V gene data show CDR1 as MNHNS and CDR2 as SASEGT. Between the trimmed V and J ends, which lost 8 bases and 2 bases, there was a span of 7 bases. The CDR3 DNA reads as TGTGCCAGCCATGGGGCCTACGAGCAGTACGTC. Translated: CASHGAYEQYV.

This clonotype was recorded at least ten times. V is TRBV7-2 and J is TRBJ2-2, with 11 bases lining up with TRBD2. Trimming removed 5 bases from V and 5 bases from J; junction bases left unmatched: 7. From germline, CDR1 is SGHTA and CDR2 FQGNSA. The CDR3 extends over 16 amino acids. This chain's CDR3 is CASSQGTSGRTGELFF. The CDR3 DNA sequence: TGTGCCAGCAGCCAAGGGACTAGCGGCCGTACCGGGGAGCTGTTTTTT.

The rearrangement uses TRBV20-1 and TRBJ2-2; 10 bases line up with TRBD1. CDR1 and CDR2 (germline): DFQATT, SNEGSKA (reference sequence). J gave up 5 bases and V 6 bases, and 6 bases lay outside the gene matches. The CDR3 is made up of 14 amino acids. CDR3 DNA: TGCAGTGCCACCCCGGGACAGGGGACCGGGGAGCTGTTTTTT. It is translated as CSATPGQGTGELFF.

This clonotype occurred many times. The V and J genes are TRBV28 and TRBJ2-5; perhaps D is TRBD1 or TRBD2 (5 bases each). The V and J ends lost 3 bases and 5 bases respectively, with 16 bases between them. The CDR3 covers 15 residues. Germline V lookup: CDR1 MDHEN, CDR2 SYDVKM. In nucleotides, the CDR3 is TGTGCCAGCAGTTTCGGGGCCCCACCTAGGGAGACCCAGTACTTC. Translated: CASSFGAPPRETQYF.

The table lists this clonotype with a few counts. The chain links TRBV12-3 or TRBV12-4 to TRBJ1-2; no clear D. The CDR3 loop spans 14 amino acids. V lost 6 bases, J lost 4 bases, and 15 bases lay in between. The CDR3 region is CASSPRPGGYGYTF. DNA for the CDR3: TGTGCCAGCAGCCCGAGACCGGGAGGCTATGGCTACACCTTC.

In its sample, this clonotype was seen once. V usage is TRBV4-3 and J usage is TRBJ1-2; D remains ambiguous. Germline loops: CDR1 LGHNA, CDR2 YSLEER. The V end lost 0 bases, the J end lost 7 bases, and 18 bases lay between the germline ends. The CDR3 runs 16 residues. This CDR3 is CASSQDLGSVLSGYTF. CDR3 bases: TGCGCCAGCAGCCAAGATCTGGGGAGCGTTCTCTCTGGCTACACCTTC.

This clonotype was picked up a small number of times. The J gene is TRBJ2-5, the V gene TRBV11-1; D might be TRBD2 (5 bases). CDR3 length: 13 amino acids. CDR1 and CDR2 (germline): SGHAT, FQDESV (reference sequence). V was pared by 5 bases and J by 5 bases, with 12 bases between. This CDR3 reads CASSGGPGETQYF. CDR3 in DNA: TGTGCCAGCAGCGGTGGTCCGGGGGAGACCCAGTACTTC. Variable domain in full (rest from reference TRBV11-1 and TRBJ2-5): EAEVAQSPRYKITEKSQAVAFWCDPISGHATLYWYRQILGQGPELLVQFQDESVVDDSQLPKDRFSAERLKGVDSTLKIQPAELGDSAMYLCASSGGPGETQYFGPGTRLLVL.

The gene calls are TRBV5-8 and TRBJ2-1; 7 bases are a match to TRBD1. The V gene's germline CDR1 is SGHTS and CDR2 YDEGEE. The CDR3 loop spans 15 amino acids. Losses at the gene ends were 7 bases for V and 6 bases for J; bases not matched to a gene: 13. The CDR3 bases are TGTGCCAGCGGACCCAGGGGGACAGTGGGCAATGAGCAGTTCTTC. It encodes CASGPRGTVGNEQFF.

This clonotype has more than one count but fewer than ten. This chain connects TRBV5-4 to TRBJ2-5; TRBD2 aligns across 11 bases. CDR1 and CDR2 from the germline V gene are SGHNT and YYREEE (reference sequence). The CDR3 has 15 residues. J was trimmed by 5 bases and V by 2 bases; bases with no gene match: 5. This CDR3 reads CASSLLSGGAETQYF. The CDR3 nucleotides are TGTGCCAGCAGCTTACTTAGCGGGGGGGCCGAGACCCAGTACTTC.

The J gene is TRBJ1-6, the V gene TRBV4-1, with D possibly TRBD1 on 5 matching bases. V lost 1 base and J 7 bases, leaving 8 bases between the germline ends. The germline V gene encodes CDR1 MGHRA and CDR2 YSYEKL. The CDR3 extends over 14 amino acids. The CDR3 DNA is TGCGCCAGCAGCCAAGGACGGACAAATTCACCCCTCCACTTT. This codes for CASSQGRTNSPLHF.

V usage is TRBV29-1 and J usage is TRBJ2-5; TRBD1 might be the D (6 bases). Germline loops: CDR1 SQVTM, CDR2 ANQGSEA. The germline V and J ends were trimmed by 2 bases and 1 base, with 20 bases remaining between them. The CDR3 totals 17 residues. The DNA for the CDR3 is TGCAGCGTTGAATTCCCCTCTGACCAGGGGACCCAAGAGACCCAGTACTTC. Encoded protein: CSVEFPSDQGTQETQYF.

The CDR3 spells CASSLAADMNTEAFF. The CDR3 DNA follows: TGCGCCAGCAGCTTGGCAGCAGACATGAACACTGAAGCTTTCTTT. This chain uses TRBV5-1 with TRBJ1-1; unclear D gene. Per germline, CDR1 SGHRS and CDR2 YFSETQ. The CDR3 is 15 residues long. V was clipped by 0 bases and J by 0 bases, with 9 bases between them. Filled out from reference TRBV5-1 and TRBJ1-1, the complete variable domain reads KAGVTQTPRYLIKTRGQQVTLSCSPISGHRSVSWYQQTPGQGLQFLFEYFSETQRNKGNFPGRFSGRQFSNSRSEMNVSTLELGDSALYLCASSLAADMNTEAFFGQGTRLTVV.

This clonotype was counted only a few times. The chain combines TRBV6-4 with TRBJ2-3; 8 bases are a match to TRBD2. Trimming cost V 6 bases and J 2 bases; bases outside gene matches: 7. CDR1 and CDR2 (germline): MRHNA, SNTAGT. The CDR3 totals 15 residues. Here the CDR3 reads CASSLRGGVTDTQYF. CDR3 nucleotides: TGTGCCAGCAGCTTACGGGGGGGCGTCACAGATACGCAGTATTTT.

Written as DNA, the CDR3 is TGCAGTGCTAGAAGGGGGGGCCCAATAAATGAGCAGTTCTTC. Translating gives CSARRGGPINEQFF. The chain combines TRBV20-1 with TRBJ2-1; a possible D gene is TRBD2 (7 bases). This CDR3 spans 14 amino acids. Germline V CDR1 and CDR2: DFQATT, SNEGSKA (reference sequence). The V and J ends lost 2 bases and 7 bases respectively, with 15 bases between them.